The following is a T cell receptor beta chain sequence with its context. Germline CDR1 MGHRA, CDR2 YSYEKL. The V end was cut by 4 bases, the J end by 1 base, with 7 bases between. This CDR3 is built from 14 residues. This sample is drawn from a study of CD8+ T cells in alopecia areata. Once RNA had been extracted, it was reverse transcribed into cDNA to act as the sequencing template. TCRdb's table, derived via immunoSEQ multiplex PCR, lists solely in-frame clones and lacks some. The sample shows 140,000 to 150,000 clones, around half of them seen only once. Treatment noted: oral pan-JAK inhibitor, 5-10 mg twice daily.

The receptor comes from a human donor with alopecia areata. Sequenced here: CD8+ T cells sorted from blood, sampled at week 4, from a patient treated with tofacitinib. The rearrangement links TRBV4-1 to TRBJ2-2; D not certain. CDR3 sequence reads: CASSPFRNTGELFF. The CDR3 DNA sequence: TGCGCCAGCAGCCCTTTTAGGAACACCGGGGAGCTGTTTTTT.